This TCR beta chain was sequenced during a study of T cells expressing NK-cell markers. Study at large: Sorted CD3+CD56+NKG2C+, CD3+CD56+NKG2C- and CD3+CD56-NKG2C+ T cells provided the TCR beta repertoires. Serological testing identified seven of the eight sequenced donors as HCMV-seropositive and one as seronegative.

Scientists made TCR beta cDNA using 5'RACE template switching with UMIs. TCRdb re-analyzed the 5' RACE reads; it lists each CDR3 protein once, without DNA. Here the sample table reports some 2,100 distinct CDR3 sequences. CDR1 MNHNS and CDR2 SASEGT come from the germline V gene. The CDR3 consists of 15 residues. The receptor was isolated from a woman aged 18 to 35 in good health. Material: blood T cells: a sorted CD56 or NKG2C T cell subset, CD4+ or CD8+ T cells, or bulk PBMC T cells (not recorded which). The chain joins TRBV6-1 to TRBJ1-4; TCRdb calls TRBD1, which cannot be checked without DNA. The CDR3 region is CASSVFQGGNEKLFF.